This is a list of T cell receptor beta chains from one sample in a study of immune evolution from preneoplasia to lung adenocarcinoma. The method was immunoSEQ multiplex PCR; TCRdb's version includes in-frame clones alone and lacks a portion of them. The data show some 5,200 clones, 80% seen once. The specimen sequenced was FFPE normal lung tissue adjacent to the tumor. The receptor set was obtained from a person aged 50-75 years with lung adenocarcinoma. Each CDR3 is given with its conserved first and last residue. Each record gives: V gene, CDR3 protein.

V gene: TRBV5-1
CDR3 protein: CASSGTTGGGYTF

V gene: TRBV18
CDR3 protein: CASSRENRGYTF

V gene: TRBV7-2
CDR3 protein: CASSAPPSSRNEQFF

V gene: TRBV19
CDR3 protein: CASSIGGQGGYEQYF

V gene: TRBV7-9
CDR3 protein: CASSRGTSGVYEQYF

V gene: TRBV6-1
CDR3 protein: CASSEDLAGIYEQYF

V gene: TRBV29-1
CDR3 protein: CSVAWPPLGETQYF

V gene: TRBV10-2
CDR3 protein: CASMMTGNTEAFF

V gene: TRBV11-2
CDR3 protein: CASSHTYEQYF

V gene: TRBV6-5
CDR3 protein: CASRTPAGRTEAFF

V gene: TRBV4-1
CDR3 protein: CASSQPINNEQFF

V gene: TRBV6-6
CDR3 protein: CASSHRASTDTQYF